This TCR beta chain was identified during a study of tumor-infiltrating lymphocytes in localized non-small cell lung cancer. Of note for this clone: The antigen is undetermined.

The CDR3 sequence is 17 residues long. From germline, CDR1 is SGDLS and CDR2 YYNGEE. Germline trimming cut 0 bases from V and 4 bases from J; bases unmatched to any gene: 11. Study results and caveats: TCRbeta sequencing showed higher T cell infiltration in tumors than uninvolved lung.

Assay used: immunoSEQ multiplex PCR; TCRdb lists only in-frame clones, some missing. The table includes about 16,000 clones, roughly 40% detected once. The sample consisted of lung tumor tissue. The source of this sequence is a human donor with non-small cell lung cancer. The chain uses TRBV9 and TRBJ1-1, with 8 bases that match TRBD1. CDR3: CASSVASQGAMGTEAFF. CDR3 in DNA: TGTGCCAGCAGCGTAGCCAGCCAGGGGGCTATGGGCACTGAAGCTTTCTTT.